The subject of this entry is one T cell receptor (beta chain). Its antigen target is currently unknown. Base-call qualities are not available, and no considerably larger clone is one nucleotide away. Receptor libraries were prepared by the immunoSEQ multiplex PCR assay. For the multiplex PCR, a mixture combining 60 forward primers for TCR Vbeta segments and 13 reverse primers for TCR Jbeta segments was used. The CDR3 region of rearranged TCR beta genes was amplified from genomic DNA by a multiplex PCR assay. Amplified TCR beta libraries were sequenced as 87-base-pair reads on the Illumina HiSeq System. On the authors' methods: In a later analysis, 70 million to 95 million unique TCR beta chains were counted across the 500 to 850 repertoires, and roughly 10 million of these chains were shared by at least two donors. A nearest-neighbor algorithm error-corrected the raw reads and collapsed the reads into unique sequences, merging closely related sequences to remove PCR and sequencing errors. To assign V, D and J gene segments, CDR3 sequences were aligned to IMGT reference sequences. For a sequence to be retained, a match of at least six nucleotides was required to both a V gene segment and a J gene segment. Rearrangements were called productive when the CDR3 lacked stop codons and stayed in frame with V and J; all others were non-productive. Following IMGT convention, CDR3 was defined as the stretch from the second conserved V-encoded cysteine to the conserved J-encoded phenylalanine. The earlier analysis of 587 of the donors excluded sequences that lacked an unambiguous match to a single V gene segment. In an earlier analysis of approximately 560 of the donors, a V segment was called functional when productive rearrangements were above 56.7%, and segregating when the standard deviation between donors exceeded 5%. A statistical classification framework was developed to diagnose cytomegalovirus status using the catalog of TCR beta chain sequences. In a later analysis, TCR nucleotide sequences were compared against IMGT/GENE-DB human TR gene sequences so that V and J genes could be assigned. The TCRdist pipeline was used in a later analysis to assign CDR3 sequences and most-parsimonious VDJ recombination scenarios. In a later analysis, every TCR beta chain was defined by the combination of its CDR3 amino acid sequence and its V-gene family, and reads without a unique V-gene family were dropped. As a way to deal with suspected cross-contamination and a sequencing artifact, a later analysis dropped 450 to 600 nucleotide sequences that were highly shared and had low generation probability. In a later analysis, a clonal expansion index was calculated for each public chain from normalized within-repertoire ranks of inferred template counts. A later analysis computed generation probabilities with a VDJ recombination model fitted to out-of-frame rearrangements, and checked the results against IGoR. In a later analysis, hypergeometric tests were used to score TCR-TCR, TCR-HLA and TCR-CMV co-occurrence, with a repertoire-size bias correction applied to TCR pairs. In a later analysis, false discovery rates were estimated by permuting HLA or CMV assignments 20 times. In a later analysis, co-occurring TCRs were grouped with DBSCAN, and TCRdist sequence similarity was added when clustering was performed within HLA-allele-positive subsets. For co-occurrence clustering, repertoires with fewer than 30,000 or more than 120,000 public chains were excluded, along with five repertoires with anomalous nucleotide sharing. This is the immuneACCESS table as TCRdb keeps it, with only in-frame sequences that have V and J called. A part of the clones is gone; compared with another copy, unresolved V genes explain less than half, and the rest is unexplained. V and J calls and clone size follow that table, whereas D and trimming were derived from the DNA. The sample records 100,000 to 150,000 clones, less than 85% of which are singletons. The ten largest clones capture 1% of the sample.

Reading the germline V gene gives CDR1 SGHRS and CDR2 YFSETQ. The CDR3 has 15 amino acids, counting the end cysteine and phenylalanine. Here the CDR3 DNA is all that survives: 45 bases in frame from base 1. The germline ends are 7 bases apart after V is trimmed by 0 bases and J by 0 bases. The data derive from a study of cytomegalovirus exposure and HLA in healthy donors (dated by TCRdb to about 2017). At the level of the whole study: An earlier analysis of roughly 610 of the donors reported about 280 Gb of sequence data and some 110 million unique TCR beta sequences obtained from some 200 million T cells. Roughly 290 gigabases of sequencing data and roughly 80 million unique TCR sequences made up an early release that covered roughly 670 HLA-typed donors. An earlier analysis of around 640 of the donors used high-throughput TCR beta sequencing to judge whether each TCR beta V gene segment behaved as functional or pseudogenic. Among the roughly 390 genotyped donors, about 85% belonged to the genetic ancestry cluster associated with self-reported Caucasian donors. Four to six DR-DQ haplotypes were handled as single units for association and clustering, since linkage in the cohort was strong. A later analysis re-analyzed previously published TCR beta repertoires from roughly 630 donors and added high-resolution HLA genotyping to study TCR occurrence patterns. The study profiled the T cell repertoires of under 700 subjects by immunosequencing and related them to cytomegalovirus serostatus. Among 398 genotyped donors of the cohort, an average of around 240,000 unique TCR beta nucleotide sequences were sequenced per donor, roughly a sixth of them non-productive. Class I and class II HLA loci were covered by the typing at four-digit resolution. Donor age, sex, ethnicity and CMV serostatus were compiled together with the repertoire data. In the later analysis, no new phenotypic data were used to find candidate immune exposures; instead, reliance was placed on TCR beta sequences and their occurrence across donors. The study combined high-throughput TCR immunosequencing, statistical association of individual TCRs with disease status, and machine learning to predict cytomegalovirus infection status. Typing coverage varied by locus: about 629-640 donors for A, B, C, DRB1 and DQB1; more than 500 for DQA1; more than 600 for DPA1; roughly 470 for DPB1. Genome-wide SNP genotypes for about three fifths of the roughly 670 donors were used in a later genetic analysis, which treated that subset as a discovery cohort. The aim of the study was to test whether cataloging public T cell receptors could identify signatures of past pathogen exposure. Every discovery cohort repertoire had been produced on one sequencing platform. Along with the approximately 670-subject first cohort, a separate validation cohort of over 90 different subjects was used. The study at large found these results: The study listed over 150 TCR beta chains as associated with cytomegalovirus. An earlier analysis of approximately 540 of the donors showed that most TCR beta V segments appeared in productive rearrangements either about 87% or about 30% of the time, which broadly matched IMGT annotations. A cluster of highly shared sequence variants was judged likely to be a technical artifact of the sequencing pipeline. CMV serostatus was the only immune exposure information available for the cohort. At a false discovery rate of 0.05, a later analysis linked 15,000 to 20,000 TCR beta sequences to specific HLA alleles. A further reported finding was that TCR beta sequences accurately predicted the HLA-A and HLA-B alleles for most subjects in the first cohort. In a later analysis, TCR association rates were found to vary across HLA loci, with the most associated TCRs seen for DRB1 alleles and the fewest for HLA-C alleles. Linkage disequilibrium might explain the correlated functional status among segregating V segments, but an unknown experimental factor could not be ruled out. Sequencing depth was assumed to be roughly uniform across donors in the presence/absence analyses, though that assumption may not hold. In both the original and validation cohorts, the classifier was reported to diagnose cytomegalovirus status with high specificity and sensitivity. The authors suggested that the approach could potentially be extended to other disease states and immunological phenotypes. Most TCR sequences were observed very rarely across donors, whereas some public TCRs were present in many individuals. Only TCR beta chains were sequenced in this cohort, and the absence of alpha or paired-chain data limited detectable features. A later analysis reported that several top co-occurrence clusters appeared linked to parvovirus B19, influenza, CMV and Epstein-Barr virus. Some IMGT-functional V segments, including TRBV6-2 and TRBV6-3, could not be told apart with the 87-base-pair reads, so those segments were excluded. The earlier analysis of some 540 of the donors excluded roughly 17 rarely observed V segments, including chromosome 9 orphons, because counts were too low. Because HLA typing was missing for some donors at each locus, association tests included only the typed subset. Strong co-occurrence of HLA alleles, especially DR and DQ, made assigning TCR associations to individual alleles difficult. V-gene and J-gene trimming of TCR beta chains was associated with a missense DCLRE1C variant in a later genetic analysis, and the association was replicated in an independent cohort. In vitro tests confirmed that a few of the cytomegalovirus-associated TCR beta chains recognize cytomegalovirus antigens. According to a later genetic analysis, donors in an Asian-associated ancestry cluster had fewer N-insertions in productive TCRs than the approximately 610-donor mean. A later analysis found that HLA-associated TCR beta chains were more clonally expanded and had lower generation probabilities than equally common non-associated chains. According to a later analysis, most CMV-associated TCR beta chains appeared to be HLA-restricted, and the HLA associations seemed to be driven largely by CMV exposure.

The cohort was made up of about 670 healthy bone marrow donors. At the time of sampling, every cohort member was nominally healthy, though immune exposures that went unrecorded were likely present. The donor was CMV seronegative and was included in the group of 352 seronegative cohort members. Every donor gave a peripheral blood sample, and the peripheral blood mononuclear cells from that sample were used for TCR beta sequencing. Genomic DNA extraction from the blood cell samples was performed with the Qiagen DNeasy Blood Extraction Kit. The rearrangement combines TRBV5-1 with TRBJ1-5; the D gene cannot be named for sure. The sample comprised PBMCs. This sequence originates from a man aged 35 to 55 in good health and CMV-seronegative. The CDR3 region: CASSLDGNSNQPQHF. The DNA sequence is as follows: TGCGCCAGCAGCTTGGACGGGAATAGCAATCAGCCCCAGCATTTT.